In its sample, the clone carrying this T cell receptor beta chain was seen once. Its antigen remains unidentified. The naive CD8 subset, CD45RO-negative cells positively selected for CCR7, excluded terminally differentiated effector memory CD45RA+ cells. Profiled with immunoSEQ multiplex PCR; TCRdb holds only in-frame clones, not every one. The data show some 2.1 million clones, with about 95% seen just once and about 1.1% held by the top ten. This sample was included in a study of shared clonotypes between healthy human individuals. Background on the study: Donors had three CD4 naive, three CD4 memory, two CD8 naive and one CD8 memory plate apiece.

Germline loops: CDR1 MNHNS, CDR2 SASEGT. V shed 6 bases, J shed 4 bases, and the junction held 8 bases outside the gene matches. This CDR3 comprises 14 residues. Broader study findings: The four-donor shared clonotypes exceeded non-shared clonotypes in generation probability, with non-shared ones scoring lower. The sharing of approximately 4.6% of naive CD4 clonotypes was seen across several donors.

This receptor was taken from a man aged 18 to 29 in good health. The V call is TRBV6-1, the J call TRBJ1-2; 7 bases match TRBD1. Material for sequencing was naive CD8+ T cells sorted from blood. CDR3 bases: TGTGCCAGCAGGATACAGGGGTGGGCCTATGGCTACACCTTC. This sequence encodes CASRIQGWAYGYTF.